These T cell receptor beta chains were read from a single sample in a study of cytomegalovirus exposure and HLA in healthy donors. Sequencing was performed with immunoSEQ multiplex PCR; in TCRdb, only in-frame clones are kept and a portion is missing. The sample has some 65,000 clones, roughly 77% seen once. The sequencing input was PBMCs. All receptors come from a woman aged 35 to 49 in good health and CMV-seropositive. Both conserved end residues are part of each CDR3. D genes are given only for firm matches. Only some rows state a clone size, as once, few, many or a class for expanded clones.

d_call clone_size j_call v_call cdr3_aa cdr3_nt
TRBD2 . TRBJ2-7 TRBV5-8 CASSLVPGLSFYEQYF TGTGCCAGCAGCTTGGTCCCGGGACTATCATTCTACGAGCAGTACTTC
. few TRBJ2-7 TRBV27 CASSLPGVHPYEQYF TGTGCCAGCAGTTTACCAGGGGTCCACCCCTACGAGCAGTACTTC
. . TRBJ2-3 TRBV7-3 CASSRSGLPSGDTQYF TGTGCCAGCAGCCGCTCGGGACTTCCCTCCGGGGATACGCAGTATTTT
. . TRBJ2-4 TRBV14 CASSLAGTKENIQYF TGTGCCAGCAGTCTCGCCGGGACAAAGGAAAACATTCAGTACTTC
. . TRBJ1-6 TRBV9 CASSPEGEPRSLHF TGTGCCAGCAGCCCCGAGGGGGAGCCCCGGTCCCTCCACTTT
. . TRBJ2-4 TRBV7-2 CASSYVGGPGNIQYF TGTGCCAGCAGCTATGTGGGGGGGCCCGGGAACATTCAGTACTTC
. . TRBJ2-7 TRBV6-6 CASSTPRYEQYF TGTGCCAGCAGTACGCCTCGGTACGAGCAGTACTTC
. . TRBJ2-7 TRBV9 CASSPRAAGEQYF TGTGCCAGCAGCCCGCGGGCGGCCGGCGAGCAGTACTTC
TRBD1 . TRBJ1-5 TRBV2 CASSDRGNQPQHF TGTGCCAGCTCCGACAGGGGCAATCAGCCCCAGCATTTT
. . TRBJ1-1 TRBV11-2 CASSLQYSEAFF TGTGCCAGCAGCCTACAGTATTCTGAAGCTTTCTTT
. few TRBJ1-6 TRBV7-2 CASSARDMGNSPLHF TGTGCCAGCAGCGCCCGGGACATGGGTAATTCACCCCTCCACTTT
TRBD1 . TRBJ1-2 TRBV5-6 CASSRNRDRGLANYGYTF TGTGCCAGCAGCCGGAACCGGGACAGGGGGCTAGCGAACTATGGCTACACCTTC
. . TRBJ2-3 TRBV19 CASGQYTQYF TGTGCCAGTGGGCAATATACGCAGTATTTT
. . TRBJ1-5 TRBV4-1 CASSSEEGPARPQHF TGCGCCAGCAGCTCAGAAGAGGGTCCGGCCAGGCCCCAGCATTTT
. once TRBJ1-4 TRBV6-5 CASRSPGEDEKLFF TGTGCCAGCAGATCCCCGGGGGAAGATGAAAAACTGTTTTTT
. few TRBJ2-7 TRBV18 CASSPSSYEQYF TGTGCCAGCTCACCTAGCTCCTACGAGCAGTACTTC
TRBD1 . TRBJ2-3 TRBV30 CAWSRGQGTTDTQYF TGTGCCTGGAGTCGGGGACAGGGGACCACAGATACGCAGTATTTT
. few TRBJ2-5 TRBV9 CASSVALGGGPQYF TGTGCCAGCAGCGTAGCTTTAGGGGGTGGGCCCCAGTACTTC
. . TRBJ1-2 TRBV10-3 CATVSGELDYGYTF TGTGCCACTGTTTCAGGGGAACTGGACTATGGCTACACCTTC
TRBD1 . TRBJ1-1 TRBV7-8 CASSLTGDTEAFF TGTGCCAGCAGCCTTACAGGGGACACTGAAGCTTTCTTT
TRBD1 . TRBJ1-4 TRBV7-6 CASSLEGASNEKLFF TGTGCCAGCAGCTTAGAGGGGGCATCTAATGAAAAACTGTTTTTT
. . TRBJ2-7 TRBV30 CAWSVSRVGHPYYEQYF TGTGCCTGGAGTGTGTCAAGGGTAGGACACCCCTACTACGAGCAGTACTTC
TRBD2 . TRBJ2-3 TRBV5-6 CASSPGGGFNTQYF TGTGCCAGCAGCCCGGGAGGGGGATTTAATACGCAGTATTTT
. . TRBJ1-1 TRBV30 CAWKPGRGETEAFF TGTGCCTGGAAACCGGGGCGGGGAGAGACTGAAGCTTTCTTT
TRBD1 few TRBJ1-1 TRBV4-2 CASSRRSDRGTEAFF TGTGCCAGCAGCCGCCGGTCGGACAGGGGCACTGAAGCTTTCTTT
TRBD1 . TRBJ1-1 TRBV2 CASMGRPGGEAEAFF TGTGCCAGCATGGGTCGGCCAGGGGGCGAGGCTGAAGCTTTCTTT
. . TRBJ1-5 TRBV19 CASRQDLSNQPQHF TGTGCCAGTAGACAGGACCTTAGCAATCAGCCCCAGCATTTT
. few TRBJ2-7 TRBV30 CAWSGQGSYEQYF TGTGCCTGGAGTGGGCAGGGCTCCTACGAGCAGTACTTC
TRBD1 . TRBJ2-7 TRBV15 CATSKGQTAYEQYF TGTGCCACCAGCAAGGGACAGACTGCCTACGAGCAGTACTTC
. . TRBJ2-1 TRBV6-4 CASSEDSSYNEQFF TGTGCCAGCAGTGAAGACAGCTCCTACAATGAGCAGTTCTTC
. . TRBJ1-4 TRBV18 CASSPPGSSNEKLFF TGTGCCAGCTCACCACCGGGCTCCTCTAATGAAAAACTGTTTTTT
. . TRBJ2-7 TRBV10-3 CAISETNHEQYF TGTGCCATCAGTGAGACTAACCACGAGCAGTACTTC
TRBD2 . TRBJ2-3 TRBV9 CASSVWRGGADTQYF TGTGCCAGCAGCGTATGGCGGGGGGGTGCAGATACGCAGTATTTT
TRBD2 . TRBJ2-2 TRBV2 CASSLSGGPNTGELFF TGTGCCAGCAGTCTTAGCGGGGGGCCGAACACCGGGGAGCTGTTTTTT
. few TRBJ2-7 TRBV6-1 CASSEGGRVYEQYF TGTGCCAGCAGTGAAGGGGGCAGAGTCTACGAGCAGTACTTC
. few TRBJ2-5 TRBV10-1 CASSRGSNQETQYF TGCGCCAGCAGTCGGGGGTCTAACCAAGAGACCCAGTACTTC
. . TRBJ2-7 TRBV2 CASREGLAQTYEQYF TGTGCCAGCAGAGAGGGCCTAGCGCAAACCTACGAGCAGTACTTC
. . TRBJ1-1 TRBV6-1 CASSEIPRGEAFF TGTGCCAGCAGTGAAATTCCTCGGGGGGAAGCTTTCTTT
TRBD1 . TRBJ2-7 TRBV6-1 CASSGDRGYEQYF TGTGCCAGCAGTGGGGACAGGGGGTACGAGCAGTACTTC